This entry is about one T cell receptor beta chain. No cognate antigen has been identified for it. Base qualities are missing; no much larger clone stands one base away. The library was built by means of 5' RACE. Sequencing took place on an Illumina HiSeq 2000. Template switching introduced a universal primer binding site; the final cDNA contained a unique molecular identifier, enabling accurate counting of TCR cDNA molecules. Specific primers in the conserved constant-segment region were used to synthesize first-strand cDNA for TCR alpha and beta chains. Each cDNA library was double barcoded, with a SMART-Mk sample barcode plus Illumina barcodes, to control for contamination. TruSeq adapter sequences, together with Illumina sample barcodes, were added in two successive PCR steps. Sequencing of the TCR alpha and beta cDNA libraries was done on the Illumina HiSeq platform using custom primers. In the original analysis: MiGEC was used to process raw reads and extract unique molecular identifiers, and MiXCR was used to find CDR3 positions. For each individual, recombination models were inferred using an EM algorithm with the repgenHMM and IGoR tools. The tcR package in R was used for shared clonotype analysis, with sharing normalized by the product of cloneset sizes. To study raw recombination free of thymic and clonal selection effects, out-of-frame nonproductive sequences were analyzed. In-frame beta chains were kept once TCRdb had trimmed the public reads at Q25 with fastp and called clones with MiXCR. Records with the same CDR3 protein are collapsed into one entry carrying the most frequent genes and DNA. The authors' filters were not applied to this entry. The sample profile shows approximately 890,000 distinct CDR3 sequences; approximately 13% of them were found once. Clones ranked in the top ten supply around 1.5% of the sample.

The data stem from a study of identical twins (dated by TCRdb to about 2016). Study-wide context: To test whether fetal clonotypes persist, this study deep-sequenced TCR alpha and beta repertoires from monozygotic twins, from unrelated adults of various ages, and from cord blood. Replicate twin experiments were performed at different times using different library preparation protocols to rule out contamination. Study-wide conclusions, independent of this receptor: Out-of-frame TCR alpha sharing in monozygotic twins was systematically underestimated by recombination models, whereas sharing between unrelated individuals was in agreement with the recombination models. Zero-insertion analyses could be partly confounded by invariant T cells such as MAIT and iNKT, although diverse VJ usage argued against such confounding for most clonotypes. In beta out-of-frame sequences, excess twin sharing was weaker, because having fewer shared sequences lowered the signal-to-noise ratio. Because the same donors could not be followed over many years, conclusions were based on cross-sectional statistical analysis. Compared with coincidental sharing between unrelated individuals, out-of-frame TCR alpha sequences shared between twins had an excess of sequences with low generation probability. Fewer insertions were carried by abundant cord blood beta clonotypes; a weaker similar trend was observed in young adult naive repertoires, while no such trend was observed in memory repertoires.

Every donor in the study was a healthy Caucasian. Three pairs of female monozygotic twins, all aged about 18 to 30 years, were included in the twin cohort. Peripheral blood mononuclear cells were used as the source from which RNA for TCR libraries was isolated. This sample was shared with a second study, whose subject was yellow fever vaccine responses in identical twins. From the second report: The authors reported that the T cell response to vaccination in identical twins appeared partly convergent and partly personalized. In identical twins, the study followed T cell clones that responded to the vaccine with precision.

Sample: PBMCs. This receptor was obtained from a woman aged 18-29 years in good health.

The DNA is as follows: TGTGCCAGCACCAGTTACGGCCAAGAGACCCAGTACTTC. It specifies CASTSYGQETQYF. The chain is encoded by TRBV6-6 joined to TRBJ2-5; no D gene can be assigned with confidence. There are 13 amino acids in the CDR3, from cysteine to phenylalanine inclusive. Left in the record is the CDR3 DNA by itself, 39 bases read in frame from the first base. The V and J ends are trimmed by 7 bases and 1 base, leaving 10 bases between them. The germline V gene encodes CDR1 MNHNY and CDR2 SVGAGI (reference sequence).